Listed below are T cell receptor beta chains from one sample, sequenced in a study of T cells of healthy individuals. TCRdb redid the calling of the 5' RACE reads with MiXCR, one entry per CDR3 protein. The sample carries 53,000 or so distinct CDR3 sequences, over 12% recorded once. These TCRs come from a human donor in good health. Both conserved end residues are part of each CDR3. D genes are given only for firm matches. Size is omitted from some rows. Given values are once, few, many or a class for expanded clones.

j_gene,abundance,d_gene,v_gene,CDR3aa,CDR3nt
TRBJ2-3,few,NA,TRBV6-6,CASSYGTLTDTQYF,TGTGCCAGCAGTTACGGGACACTCACAGATACGCAGTATTTT
TRBJ1-5,many,NA,TRBV11-2,CASSADRDQPQHF,TGTGCCAGCAGCGCGGACAGAGATCAGCCCCAGCATTTT
TRBJ1-6,many,NA,TRBV4-1,CASSQGDIQGIPWSPLHF,TGCGCCAGCAGCCAAGGAGACATCCAGGGCATTCCTTGGTCACCCCTCCACTTT
TRBJ1-1,NA,TRBD1,TRBV7-2,CASSYRQGTEAFF,TGTGCCAGCAGCTATAGACAGGGGACTGAAGCTTTCTTT
TRBJ2-5,NA,NA,TRBV5-1,CASRVYPIQETQYF,TGCGCCAGCCGTGTGTACCCGATTCAAGAGACCCAGTACTTC
TRBJ2-1,many,TRBD2,TRBV10-3,CAISDGTSGYNEQFF,TGTGCCATCAGTGACGGGACTAGCGGATACAATGAGCAGTTCTTC
TRBJ2-2,NA,NA,TRBV29-1,CSAQGLGNTGELFF,TGCAGCGCCCAGGGGCTAGGGAACACCGGGGAGCTGTTTTTT
TRBJ2-5,few,NA,TRBV6-1,CASSEGIGQETQYF,TGTGCCAGCAGTGAAGGGATAGGGCAAGAGACCCAGTACTTC
TRBJ2-3,many,NA,TRBV9,CASSVEAGATDTQYF,TGTGCCAGCAGCGTAGAGGCGGGGGCAACAGATACGCAGTATTTT
TRBJ1-2,few,NA,TRBV7-6,CVSSLGYGQSYGYTF,TGTGTCAGCAGCTTAGGCTACGGCCAGTCCTATGGCTACACCTTC
TRBJ2-3,NA,TRBD2,TRBV5-1,CASTIGRGGTDTQYF,TGCGCCAGCACCATTGGCCGGGGGGGCACAGATACGCAGTATTTT
TRBJ1-2,many,TRBD1,TRBV20-1,CSARIPGGANYGYTF,TGCAGTGCTAGAATTCCAGGGGGGGCTAACTATGGCTACACCTTC
TRBJ1-5,NA,NA,TRBV9,CASSEGRNNQPQHF,TGTGCCAGCAGCGAAGGCAGAAACAATCAGCCCCAGCATTTT
TRBJ2-3,many,NA,TRBV7-9,CASSPIYGGLTDTQYF,TGTGCCAGCAGCCCAATATACGGCGGGCTGACAGATACGCAGTATTTT
TRBJ1-4,many,NA,TRBV20-1,CSARGNEKLFF,TGCAGTGCTAGGGGGAATGAAAAACTGTTTTTT
TRBJ2-3,many,TRBD2,TRBV10-3,CAISVTSGGATDTQYF,TGTGCCATCAGTGTGACTAGCGGGGGGGCCACAGATACGCAGTATTTT
TRBJ2-7,NA,TRBD2,TRBV20-1,CSAAGPTSGYSYEQYF,TGCAGTGCAGCGGGGCCGACTAGCGGGTACTCCTACGAGCAGTACTTC
TRBJ2-7,few,TRBD1,TRBV28,CASSSGGSEQYF,TGTGCCAGCAGTTCAGGGGGAAGCGAGCAGTACTTC
TRBJ1-1,many,NA,TRBV20-1,CSARDFGAQLDDTEAFF,TGCAGTGCTAGAGATTTCGGGGCCCAGCTTGATGACACTGAAGCTTTCTTT
TRBJ2-1,medium-sized,NA,TRBV7-2,CASSPPPTGEQFF,TGTGCCAGCAGCCCCCCCCCGACCGGTGAGCAGTTCTTC
TRBJ1-1,few,NA,TRBV13,CASSFITGTGNTEAFF,TGTGCCAGCAGCTTTATTACCGGGACGGGTAACACTGAAGCTTTCTTT
TRBJ2-6,few,TRBD1,TRBV9,CASSVGTGYSGANVLTF,TGTGCCAGCAGCGTTGGGACAGGGTACTCTGGGGCCAACGTCCTGACTTTC
TRBJ1-4,NA,NA,TRBV6-2/TRBV6-3,CASTSPRATNEKLFF,TGTGCCAGCACCTCCCCCCGCGCAACTAATGAAAAACTGTTTTTT
TRBJ2-3,few,TRBD2,TRBV7-8,CASSLELAGGGVRQYF,TGTGCCAGCAGCTTAGAGCTAGCGGGGGGCGGGGTGAGGCAGTATTTT
TRBJ2-7,NA,NA,TRBV12-3/TRBV12-4,CESSSAGPRSSYEQYF,TGTGAAAGCAGTTCGGCCGGACCGAGGAGCTCCTACGAGCAGTACTTC
TRBJ2-7,NA,NA,TRBV7-9,CASSLVPHTHEQYF,TGTGCCAGCAGCTTAGTCCCCCACACCCACGAGCAGTACTTC
TRBJ2-2,many,NA,TRBV7-7,CASSQSIGGIAGELFF,TGTGCCAGCAGCCAAAGCATCGGGGGAATCGCCGGGGAGCTGTTTTTT
TRBJ1-1,NA,NA,TRBV2,CASSIRRGANTEAFF,TGTGCCAGCAGCATCAGGAGGGGGGCTAACACTGAAGCTTTCTTT
TRBJ2-4,once,NA,TRBV19,CASSGGLRKYF,TGTGCCAGTAGTGGGGGACTCAGAAAGTACTTC
TRBJ1-1,NA,TRBD1,TRBV10-3,CAISLDRGRNTEAFF,TGTGCCATCAGCTTGGACAGGGGGCGGAACACTGAAGCTTTCTTT
TRBJ2-5,NA,TRBD2,TRBV29-1,CSVDGVAGGPREAQYF,TGCAGCGTTGACGGGGTAGCGGGAGGTCCACGAGAAGCCCAGTACTTC
TRBJ2-1,NA,TRBD1,TRBV7-9,CASSSQGASINEQFF,TGTGCCAGCAGCTCACAGGGGGCTTCGATCAATGAGCAGTTCTTC
TRBJ2-3,NA,NA,TRBV5-4,CASSLRAEGDTQYF,TGTGCCAGCAGTTTACGGGCCGAAGGGGATACGCAGTATTTT